The source of this TCR beta chain is a study of OX40 agonist ivuxolimab in advanced cancers. The wider study: Partial responses were achieved by three patients: one hepatocellular carcinoma, two cutaneous melanoma.

Produced via immunoSEQ multiplex PCR; TCRdb's table is partial and in-frame only. The data contain fewer than 40,000 clones, 80% of them singletons. V dropped 4 bases and J dropped 3 bases, with 13 bases sitting between them. The germline gives CDR1 SGHRS, CDR2 YFSETQ. This CDR3 is 14 amino acids long. Only one count was recorded for this clone. Specimen: CD4+ or CD8+ T cells sorted from blood, collected in a trial of the OX40 agonist ivuxolimab. The clonotype comes from an adult with an advanced solid tumor such as melanoma, head and neck, liver or kidney cancer. V and J are TRBV5-1 and TRBJ2-5, with a possible D match to TRBD1 (6 bases). CDR3 DNA: TGCGCCAGCAGCACCCAGGGACACAAAGAGACCCAGTACTTC. Residues: CASSTQGHKETQYF.